This is a list of T cell receptor beta chains from one sample in a study of CD8 T cells in Susac syndrome. One entry per CDR3 protein results from TCRdb running MiXCR on the immunoSEQ multiplex PCR reads. The data hold around 170,000 distinct CDR3 sequences, with roughly 94% observed a single time. Sequencing input: CD4+ T cells from PBMCs. These receptors all stem from a human donor with Susac syndrome. The CDR3 runs from the conserved cysteine through the conserved F or W. Each record gives: CDR3 protein, CDR3 DNA, J gene, D gene, CDR3 length, V gene. D genes are given only for firm matches.

CDR3 protein: CSARDRRREDTQYF; CDR3 DNA: TGCAGTGCTAGAGATAGGAGAAGGGAGGATACGCAGTATTTT; J gene: TRBJ2-3; D gene: -; CDR3 length: 14; V gene: TRBV20-1
CDR3 protein: CSTGPREKLFF; CDR3 DNA: TGCAGTACAGGGCCTCGGGAAAAACTGTTTTTT; J gene: TRBJ1-4; D gene: -; CDR3 length: 11; V gene: TRBV29-1
CDR3 protein: CASGPVWAGELFF; CDR3 DNA: TGTGCCAGCGGGCCTGTATGGGCCGGGGAGCTGTTTTTT; J gene: TRBJ2-2; D gene: -; CDR3 length: 13; V gene: TRBV7-2
CDR3 protein: CSASRGPTEAFF; CDR3 DNA: TGCAGTGCTAGTCGTGGCCCCACTGAAGCTTTCTTT; J gene: TRBJ1-1; D gene: -; CDR3 length: 12; V gene: TRBV20-1
CDR3 protein: CASSQAVGPGETQYF; CDR3 DNA: TGTGCCAGCAGCCAAGCGGTGGGGCCCGGGGAGACCCAGTACTTC; J gene: TRBJ2-5; D gene: -; CDR3 length: 15; V gene: TRBV3-1
CDR3 protein: CASSVGQGLNYGYTF; CDR3 DNA: TGCGCCAGCAGCGTGGGACAGGGCCTTAACTATGGCTACACCTTC; J gene: TRBJ1-2; D gene: TRBD1; CDR3 length: 15; V gene: TRBV5-1
CDR3 protein: CASSDPREVGAYEQYF; CDR3 DNA: TGTGCCAGCAGTGACCCCAGGGAGGTCGGGGCCTACGAGCAGTACTTC; J gene: TRBJ2-7; D gene: -; CDR3 length: 16; V gene: TRBV2
CDR3 protein: CSVAPATSINYGYTF; CDR3 DNA: TGCAGTGTGGCCCCAGCCACCTCCATTAACTATGGCTACACCTTC; J gene: TRBJ1-2; D gene: -; CDR3 length: 15; V gene: TRBV20-1
CDR3 protein: CASSPPSGQASYEQYF; CDR3 DNA: TGTGCCAGCTCACCACCGAGTGGGCAGGCGTCCTACGAGCAGTACTTC; J gene: TRBJ2-7; D gene: -; CDR3 length: 16; V gene: TRBV18
CDR3 protein: CASSGDNTDTQYF; CDR3 DNA: TGTGCCAGCAGCGGGGACAACACAGATACGCAGTATTTT; J gene: TRBJ2-3; D gene: -; CDR3 length: 13; V gene: TRBV5-4
CDR3 protein: CASSQDESRDNEKLFF; CDR3 DNA: TGCGCCAGCAGCCAAGATGAATCCAGGGACAATGAAAAACTGTTTTTT; J gene: TRBJ1-4; D gene: -; CDR3 length: 16; V gene: TRBV4-1
CDR3 protein: CASSLEQVGPDTQYF; CDR3 DNA: TGTGCCAGCAGTTTAGAACAAGTGGGTCCGGATACGCAGTATTTT; J gene: TRBJ2-3; D gene: -; CDR3 length: 15; V gene: TRBV12-3/TRBV12-4
CDR3 protein: CAIRAGAYNEQFF; CDR3 DNA: TGTGCCATCAGGGCGGGGGCCTACAATGAGCAGTTCTTC; J gene: TRBJ2-1; D gene: TRBD2; CDR3 length: 13; V gene: TRBV10-3
CDR3 protein: CAWSVQGSGQETQYF; CDR3 DNA: TGTGCCTGGAGTGTCCAAGGGTCGGGCCAAGAGACCCAGTACTTC; J gene: TRBJ2-5; D gene: -; CDR3 length: 15; V gene: TRBV30
CDR3 protein: CASSWRQSGETQYF; CDR3 DNA: TGTGCCAGCAGCTGGAGACAGTCAGGGGAGACCCAGTACTTC; J gene: TRBJ2-5; D gene: -; CDR3 length: 14; V gene: TRBV7-9
CDR3 protein: CASSEAGHDEKLFF; CDR3 DNA: TGTGCCAGCAGTGAAGCAGGACACGATGAAAAACTGTTTTTT; J gene: TRBJ1-4; D gene: -; CDR3 length: 14; V gene: TRBV6-1
CDR3 protein: CASSLARGGGYTF; CDR3 DNA: TGTGCCAGCAGCTTGGCCCGAGGAGGAGGCTACACCTTC; J gene: TRBJ1-2; D gene: -; CDR3 length: 13; V gene: TRBV5-4